This TCR beta chain is from a study of cytomegalovirus exposure and HLA in healthy donors. CDR3 length: 15 amino acids. Trimming cost V 6 bases and J 1 base; bases outside gene matches: 6. Germline V CDR1 and CDR2: SEHNR, FQNEAQ (reference sequence). The PCR made use of 60 Vbeta and 13 Jbeta primers. TCRdb's copy holds only in-frame clones and misses some; the assay was immunoSEQ multiplex PCR. The sample records some 200,000 clones, 82% being singletons. The sample was PBMCs. This chain joins TRBV7-9 and TRBJ2-5, with TRBD2 matching over 9 bases. This TCR was recovered from a woman between 18 and 29 years old in good health and CMV-seronegative. CDR3 sequence: CASSSPTSGQETQYF. For the CDR3, the DNA is TGTGCCAGCAGTTCCCCGACTAGCGGCCAAGAGACCCAGTACTTC.